The 10 T cell receptor beta chains below were found in one sample sequenced in a study of vaccination and CD4 T cells after COVID-19. The Oncomine TCR Beta short-read assay was what sequenced the DNA obtained from cultured CD4+ T cells. TCRdb re-derived calls from the PCR reads in MiXCR, one entry per CDR3 protein. The sample gives approximately 10,000 distinct CDR3 sequences, 40% to 65% of which show up once; approximately 40% is in the top ten. Regarding treatment: approximately 9-day PBMC culture with coronavirus spike peptide pools or control peptides (ViraFEST assay). These receptors' antigens are unknown. Sequencing was done on a sample of CD4+ T cells from blood, cultured in vitro. The receptors here all came from a human donor who had recovered from COVID-19.

This clonotype was found a few times. CDR3 in amino acids: CASSGTGGNTEAFF. CDR3 DNA sequence: TGTGCCAGCAGTGGGACAGGGGGAAACACTGAAGCTTTCTTT. The rearrangement joins TRBV2 to TRBJ1-1; TRBD1 aligns across 10 bases. There are 14 residues in the CDR3. Germline loops: CDR1 SNHLY, CDR2 FYNNEI. J lost 2 bases, V lost 4 bases, and 1 base had no gene match.

The V call is TRBV7-8, the J call TRBJ2-1; 13 bases match TRBD2. J was trimmed by 5 bases and V by 5 bases; bases with no gene match: 6. Germline V gene data show CDR1 as SGHVS and CDR2 as FQNEAQ. This CDR3 has 16 residues. CDR3 residues: CASSQRGLAGDNEQFF. Written as DNA, the CDR3 is TGTGCCAGCAGCCAACGCGGACTAGCGGGGGACAATGAGCAGTTCTTC.

The DNA for the CDR3 is TGCAGTGCTAGACGGCCTAGCGGGGGGCCGGGGAATGAGCAGTTCTTC. Amino acid sequence: CSARRPSGGPGNEQFF. The chain joins TRBV20-1 to TRBJ2-1, with 11 bases fitting TRBD2. There are 16 residues in the CDR3. V lost 2 bases, J lost 7 bases, and 10 bases stayed unmatched. Per the germline V gene, CDR1 is DFQATT and CDR2 is SNEGSKA (reference sequence).

J is TRBJ2-7 and V is TRBV12-3 or TRBV12-4; D is unresolved. V dropped 5 bases and J dropped 0 bases, with 14 bases sitting between them. CDR3 length: 15 residues. CDR3 sequence (DNA): TGTGCCAGCAGTACCGGGTTCTCTAGCTCCTACGAGCAGTACTTC. Encoded protein: CASSTGFSSSYEQYF.

This clonotype showed up just a few times. The V gene is TRBV5-1, the J gene TRBJ2-3; D might be TRBD1 (6 bases). Trimming pared 1 base from V and 2 bases from J, leaving 11 bases between. CDR1 SGHRS and CDR2 YFSETQ come from the germline V gene. CDR3 length: 15 amino acids. The CDR3 loop is CASSLMGAPTDTQYF. As DNA, the CDR3 is TGCGCCAGCAGCTTGATGGGGGCCCCCACAGATACGCAGTATTTT.

This chain joins TRBV7-8 and TRBJ1-6, with 10 bases lining up with TRBD1. Germline V gene data show CDR1 as SGHVS and CDR2 as FQNEAQ. The junction had 8 bases not matched to a gene; V was cut back by 5 bases and J by 7 bases. CDR3 length: 16 amino acids. For the CDR3, the DNA is TGTGCCAGCAGCCCAAGGGACAGGGGTGTAAATTCACCCCTCCACTTT. Protein: CASSPRDRGVNSPLHF. Supplemented by reference TRBV7-8 and TRBJ1-6, the full variable domain reads GAGVSQSPRYKVAKRGQDVALRCDPISGHVSLFWYQQALGQGPEFLTYFQNEAQLDKSGLPSDRFFAERPEGSVSTLKIQRTQQEDSAVYLCASSPRDRGVNSPLHFGNGTRLTVT.

This CDR3 is CAWSPRVRTDTQYF. CDR3 DNA sequence: TGTGCCTGGAGTCCCAGGGTCCGCACAGATACGCAGTATTTT. V usage is TRBV30 and J usage is TRBJ2-3, with D tentatively TRBD1 (5 bases). This CDR3 contains 14 residues. The germline V gene encodes CDR1 GTSNPN and CDR2 SVGIG (reference sequence). The V gene lost 2 bases and the J gene lost 1 base, with 10 bases spanning the gap.

As DNA, the CDR3 is TGCGCCAGCAGCTTGGCCGGACAGGGGAACACCGGGGAGCTGTTTTTT. This sequence encodes CASSLAGQGNTGELFF. The chain has TRBV5-1 and TRBJ2-2, with 8 bases matching TRBD1. V lost 0 bases and J lost 1; bases outside the gene matches: 2. Germline V gene lookup returns CDR1 SGHRS and CDR2 YFSETQ. This CDR3 comprises 16 residues.

The V gene is TRBV19, the J gene TRBJ1-5; no clear D. Germline CDR1 LNHDA, CDR2 SQIVND (reference sequence). The V gene lost 0 bases and the J gene lost 0 bases, with 6 bases spanning the gap. This CDR3 is 15 amino acids long. CDR3 region: CASSIEGSSNQPQHF. CDR3 DNA: TGTGCCAGTAGTATAGAGGGCAGTAGCAATCAGCCCCAGCATTTT.

This chain joins TRBV20-1 and TRBJ1-4, with a tentative D call TRBD1 (5 bases). CDR3 length equals 15 residues. Per the germline V gene, CDR1 is DFQATT and CDR2 is SNEGSKA (reference sequence). V was pared by 2 bases and J by 5 bases, with 15 bases between. CDR3 nucleotide sequence: TGCAGTGCTAGACCCGCCGGGACGGTAAATGAAAAACTGTTTTTT. Translating gives CSARPAGTVNEKLFF.